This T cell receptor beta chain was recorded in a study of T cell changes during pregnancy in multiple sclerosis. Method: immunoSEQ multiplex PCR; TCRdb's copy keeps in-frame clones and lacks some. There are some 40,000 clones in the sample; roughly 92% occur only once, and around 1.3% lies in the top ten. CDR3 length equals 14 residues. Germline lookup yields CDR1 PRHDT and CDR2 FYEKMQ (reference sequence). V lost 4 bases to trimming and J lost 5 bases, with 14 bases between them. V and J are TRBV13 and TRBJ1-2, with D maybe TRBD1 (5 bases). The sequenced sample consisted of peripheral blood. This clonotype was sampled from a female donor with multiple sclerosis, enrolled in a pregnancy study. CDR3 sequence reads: CASSSPDSLYGYTF. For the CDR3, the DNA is TGTGCCAGCAGCTCCCCAGACAGCCTATATGGCTACACCTTC.